This entry features one TCR beta chain sequence. This sample was taken from a study of technical replicates of blood from a handful of donors. This CDR3 is built from 16 residues. Germline V gene data show CDR1 as MDHEN and CDR2 as SYDVKM. Trimming removed 1 base at V and 0 bases at J, with 10 bases between. Repertoires were generated with immunoSEQ multiplex PCR, while TCRdb's copy carries only in-frame clones and drops some. The sample consists of 75,000 to 90,000 clones, around 95% of them appearing once. The J gene is TRBJ2-4, the V gene TRBV28; D is perhaps TRBD1 (6 bases). Sample: T cells isolated from PBMCs. The TCR was taken from a human donor in good health. CDR3 sequence reads: CASSLSGELAKNIQYF. DNA of the CDR3: TGTGCCAGCAGTTTATCAGGGGAGCTAGCCAAAAACATTCAGTACTTC.